This record looks at one T cell receptor beta chain sequence and its context. There are a few counts of this clone. What this receptor recognizes is not known. No base-level quality is on record; no much larger clone is a single base apart. This sample was included in a study of beta chain features in type 1 diabetes (dated by TCRdb to 2016 to 2019). About the investigation overall: Mean age, gender distribution, total cell number and subset yield did not differ between patients and healthy donors. In the study, TCRB repertoires of sorted circulating CD4+ T cell subsets from recently diagnosed type 1 diabetes patients were compared with those of matched healthy donors. A total of around 110,000,000 sorted cells were examined across all samples, and a strong correlation was observed between cell number per subset and RNA yield. Regulatory and stem cell-like memory subsets were isolated from only 8 patients and roughly eight healthy donors, whereas naive and central memory subsets came from all 30 or so donors. Overall results and qualifications from the work: In all four CD4+ subsets, TCRB CDR3 length was moderately but significantly shorter in type 1 diabetes patients. Because small numbers of individuals were included in the HLA sub-analyses, any influence of HLA type on TCRB rearrangement was left unresolved. At VDJ recombination sites, type 1 diabetes patients had fewer insertions and more deleted nucleotides, which implies abnormalities in thymic rearrangement. PCR might favor shorter templates, but patient and control samples were amplified and corrected together, so any skew would affect both groups equally. The naive, central memory and regulatory TCRB repertoires appeared to resemble one another more closely among patients than among healthy donors. Because cDNA rather than genomic DNA was sequenced, highly expressing activated cells could have been over-represented, although no difference in activation and CD3 levels was found between groups.

CDR1 and CDR2 (MNHEY, SVGAGI) derive from the germline V gene. Cut back by 6 bases and 3 bases, the V and J ends lie 15 bases apart. The CDR3 goes from the cysteine to the phenylalanine over 14 residues. Just the 42-base CDR3 DNA is kept, in frame starting at base 1. From each donor, a single peripheral blood sample of approximately 0.11 L on average was drawn into heparinised tubes. A BD FACSAria II and a panel including CD45RO, CCR7, CD25, CD127, CD95 and CD27 were used to sort naive, central memory, regulatory and stem cell-like memory CD4+ T cells. A purity above 98% was achieved for all sorted populations. PBMCs were separated immediately by Lymphoprep density gradient centrifugation and were stained directly, without being cultured. So that batch effects would be minimized, each experiment stained and sorted samples in pairs, pairing one healthy donor with one patient. The entire isolated RNA was reverse transcribed using the High Capacity cDNA Reverse Transcription Kit, and thus expressed TCRB transcripts were sequenced. Naive, central memory and regulatory T cell samples underwent deep immunoSEQ sequencing, averaging approximately 3.3 million total reads per sample. Sorted cells were lysed in RLT buffer and RNA was extracted with DNase-treated RNeasy Micro or Mini kits, depending on cell number. To prevent cross-contamination, every cell subset was processed on its own, while patient and healthy donor samples were processed together. The immunoSEQ multiplex PCR was used to amplify TCRB sequences from cDNA, yielding 87-bp fragments that span the CDR3 region. Amplicons were sequenced on the Illumina HiSeq platform. For the original study's pipeline: PCR bias was computationally corrected using synthetic template baselines, reads within Hamming distance 2 were collapsed, and singletons that could not be merged were discarded. Reads were aligned against IMGT to assign V, D and J genes, CDR3 length and insertions or deletions at six rearrangement sites. Within each subset, clonotype counts were normalized to sorted cell number, after which true diversity and Gini coefficients were computed with the tcR R package. Repertoire sharing was quantified using the overlap coefficient calculated on TCRB nucleotide sequences. The clones in this table, taken by TCRdb from immuneACCESS, are in-frame only. Not every clone is retained; where verified, under half of the shortfall comes from an unresolved V gene, and the cause of the rest is unknown. From that table come the V and J calls and clone size; the DNA was used to work out D and trimming. The sample table shows 150,000 to 200,000 clones, and about 8.1% are seen once. Of the sample, over 0.5% falls within the top ten clones.

The receptor was derived from a woman aged 18-29 years with type 1 diabetes. The sequence is built from TRBV6-5 and TRBJ2-7; TRBD1 might be the D gene, on 7 matching bases. The sequenced sample was central memory CD4+ T cells from blood. CDR3 region: CASRSGGMSYEQYF. The bases are TGTGCCAGCAGGTCAGGGGGGATGAGCTACGAGCAGTACTTC.